This T cell receptor (beta chain) came from a study of blood T cell repertoires in COVID-19. Background on the study: The cDNA or gDNA used as material had been derived from T cells, B-cell-depleted T cells, or PBMCs.

This CDR3 is built from 14 residues. The germline CDR1 and CDR2 sequences are MNHEY and SMNVEV (reference sequence). V shed 2 bases and J 4 bases; nucleotides not matched to a gene: 1. Patients in Seattle were enrolled during active infection, then followed longitudinally. Original processing methods: Amplification of reference gene primers was used by the study to estimate nucleated cell counts. Profiled with immunoSEQ multiplex PCR; TCRdb holds only in-frame clones, not every one. V, J and clone size reflect that table, while D and trimming were determined from the DNA. Counted here are some 300,000 clones, approximately 90% occurring once; the ten biggest clones make up just under 6.5%.

The sequencing input was peripheral blood. The chain links TRBV27 to TRBJ1-5; 8 nucleotides match TRBD1. This clonotype was obtained from a woman in her forties or fifties with COVID-19, enrolled during active disease. CDR3 sequence: CASSLRTGNQPQHF. CDR3 bases: TGTGCCAGCAGTTTACGGACAGGGAATCAGCCCCAGCATTTT.